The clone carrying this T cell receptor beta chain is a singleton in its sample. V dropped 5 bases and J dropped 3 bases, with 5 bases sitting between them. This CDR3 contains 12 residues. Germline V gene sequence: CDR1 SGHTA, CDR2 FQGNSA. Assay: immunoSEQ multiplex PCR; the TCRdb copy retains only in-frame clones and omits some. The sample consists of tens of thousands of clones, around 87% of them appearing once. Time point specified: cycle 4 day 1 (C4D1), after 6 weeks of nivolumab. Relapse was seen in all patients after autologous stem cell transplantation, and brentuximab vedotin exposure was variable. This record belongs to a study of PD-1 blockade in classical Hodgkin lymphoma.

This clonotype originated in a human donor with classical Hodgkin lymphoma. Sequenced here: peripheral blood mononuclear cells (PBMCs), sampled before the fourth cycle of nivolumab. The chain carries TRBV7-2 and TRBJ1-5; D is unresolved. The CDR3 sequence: CASSLDNQPQHF. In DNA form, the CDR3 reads TGTGCCAGCAGCCTTGACAATCAGCCCCAGCATTTT.